These 16 T cell receptor beta chains were sequenced from one sample in a study of cytotoxic CD8 clonotypes in ibrutinib-treated CLL. Profiled with immunoSEQ multiplex PCR; TCRdb holds only in-frame clones, not every one. Counted here are about 15,000 clones, roughly 50% occurring once; the ten biggest clones make up less than 40%. The input for sequencing was PBMCs, taken at a roughly 22-month disease-progression time point, from a patient treated with ibrutinib. Every receptor here comes from a human donor with chronic lymphocytic leukemia.

This chain uses TRBV5-1 with TRBJ2-6; a weak D match, TRBD2 (7 bases). CDR1 and CDR2 (germline): SGHRS, YFSETQ. The CDR3 spans 17 residues. Trimming shortened V by 4 bases and J by 2 bases, and 16 bases separated the two germline ends. The CDR3 protein is CASSQLQGGAGANVLTF. CDR3 in DNA: TGCGCCAGCAGCCAATTACAGGGAGGGGCTGGGGCCAACGTCCTGACTTTC.

This clone showed up just once. The chain joins TRBV7-9 to TRBJ2-1; the D gene is possibly TRBD1 (5 bases). This CDR3 is built from 14 residues. With 0 bases removed from V and 15 bases from J, the gap between germline ends came to 18 bases. Germline loops: CDR1 SEHNR, CDR2 FQNEAQ (reference sequence). The CDR3 sequence is CASSLARTTAGPFF. The CDR3, as DNA: TGTGCCAGCAGCTTAGCCCGGACGACAGCCGGGCCGTTCTTC.

This clone was seen just once. This rearrangement joins TRBV7-9 to TRBJ1-1; D is ambiguous. The germline V and J ends were trimmed by 8 bases and 1 base, with 11 bases remaining between them. Germline V gene lookup returns CDR1 SEHNR and CDR2 FQNEAQ (reference sequence). The CDR3 sequence is 13 residues long. Here the CDR3 DNA reads TGTGCCAGCTCGAATGAGGGGAACACTGAAGCTTTCTTT. It specifies CASSNEGNTEAFF.

This clone came up once. This rearrangement joins TRBV9 to TRBJ2-5; D possibly corresponds to TRBD2 (7 bases). Trimming left V 6 bases short and J 2 bases short, with 14 bases between. Per the germline V gene, CDR1 is SGDLS and CDR2 is YYNGEE. CDR3 length: 14 residues. The CDR3 coding sequence is TGTGCCAGCAACAGGGACTATAATCAAGAGACCCAGTACTTC. Protein sequence: CASNRDYNQETQYF.

This clone was observed a few times. The CDR3 protein is CASGSGGALDTQYF. The CDR3, as DNA: TGTGCCAGCGGTAGCGGGGGGGCTTTGGATACGCAGTATTTT. The genes are TRBV11-2 and TRBJ2-3, with 11 bases identical to TRBD2. Germline V lookup: CDR1 SGHAT, CDR2 FQNNGV. The CDR3 is 14 amino acids. V lost 8 bases to trimming and J lost 6 bases; unmatched junction nucleotides: 7.

The sample holds a few counts of this clone. V and J are TRBV2 and TRBJ2-7; no reliable D call. With 2 bases removed from V and 6 bases from J, the gap between germline ends came to 2 bases. The V gene's germline CDR1 is SNHLY and CDR2 FYNNEI. The CDR3 runs 10 residues. Written as DNA, the CDR3 is TGTGCCAGCAGTGAAAGCGAGCAGTACTTC. Its protein is CASSESEQYF. The full variable domain, with the rest looked up from reference TRBV2 and TRBJ2-7, is EPEVTQTPSHQVTQMGQEVILRCVPISNHLYFYWYRQILGQKVEFLVSFYNNEISEKSEIFDDQFSVERPDGSNFTLKIRSTKLEDSAMYFCASSESEQYFGPGTRLTVT.

This clone turned up a few times. The chain employs TRBV10-1 and TRBJ2-5; no reliable D call. Trimming took off 0 bases at V and 1 base at J, with 9 bases between the two ends. This CDR3 is built from 15 residues. The germline CDR1 and CDR2 sequences are WNHNN and SYGVQD (reference sequence). In nucleotides, the CDR3 is TGCGCCAGCAGTGAGTCTCAGCTTTCCCAAGAGACCCAGTACTTC. Its translation is CASSESQLSQETQYF.

Only a few counts were recorded for this clone. The rearrangement uses TRBV5-6 and TRBJ2-3, with D tentatively TRBD2 (7 bases). Trimming took off 4 bases at V and 1 base at J, with 13 bases between the two ends. The CDR3 consists of 15 residues. Germline V CDR1 and CDR2: SGHDT, YYEEEE. CDR3 sequence: CASSQGGGGTDTQYF. The CDR3 nucleotides read TGTGCCAGCAGCCAAGGGGGGGGAGGCACAGATACGCAGTATTTT. Full variable domain (outside the CDR3, taken from reference TRBV5-6 and TRBJ2-3): DAGVTQSPTHLIKTRGQQVTLRCSPKSGHDTVSWYQQALGQGPQFIFQYYEEEERQRGNFPDRFSGHQFPNYSSELNVNALLLGDSALYLCASSQGGGGTDTQYFGPGTRLTVL.

This rearrangement joins TRBV11-3 to TRBJ2-5; a possible D gene is TRBD1 (5 bases). Germline loops: CDR1 SGHNT, CDR2 YENEEA. This CDR3 contains 16 residues. The V end was cut by 1 base, the J end by 0 bases, with 12 bases between. The CDR3 loop reads CASSLGGTTYQETQYF. The CDR3 DNA reads as TGTGCCAGCAGCTTAGGGGGCACGACGTACCAAGAGACCCAGTACTTC.

The genes are TRBV7-6 and TRBJ2-1; no reliable D call. The CDR3 extends over 11 amino acids. Germline CDR1 is SGHVS and CDR2 is FNYEAQ. Trimming cost V 4 bases and J 7 bases, with 5 bases left between them. The CDR3 here is CASSSDNEQFF. The CDR3 region has the DNA TGTGCCAGCAGCTCCGATAATGAGCAGTTCTTC.

V is TRBV4-3 and J is TRBJ1-1, with D tentatively TRBD1 (5 bases). Trimming cost V 9 bases and J 5 bases, with 10 bases left between them. The CDR3 runs to 11 residues. In germline, CDR1 is LGHNA, CDR2 YSLEER. The CDR3 region is CASDGGTEAFF. CDR3 in DNA: TGCGCCAGTGACGGGGGTACTGAAGCTTTCTTT.

CDR3 sequence reads: CASSLGGTPNTEAFF. Here the CDR3 DNA reads TGTGCCAGCAGCTTAGGTGGCACGCCGAACACTGAAGCTTTCTTT. V usage is TRBV7-8 and J usage is TRBJ1-1; D unresolved. Trimming removed 1 base from V and 1 base from J, with 10 bases in between. Germline CDR1 reads SGHVS; CDR2 reads FQNEAQ. The CDR3 covers 15 residues. The full variable domain, completed using reference TRBV7-8 and TRBJ1-1, is GAGVSQSPRYKVAKRGQDVALRCDPISGHVSLFWYQQALGQGPEFLTYFQNEAQLDKSGLPSDRFFAERPEGSVSTLKIQRTQQEDSAVYLCASSLGGTPNTEAFFGQGTRLTVV.

This clone was found a few times. The J gene is TRBJ2-3, the V gene TRBV7-9; the D gene could be TRBD1 or TRBD2 (5 bases each). The CDR3 loop spans 15 amino acids. V shed 4 bases and J shed 0 bases, with 11 bases lying between them. The germline CDR1 and CDR2 sequences are SEHNR and FQNEAQ (reference sequence). Here the CDR3 DNA reads TGTGCCAGCAGCTACCGGGACCCGAGCACAGATACGCAGTATTTT. Amino acids: CASSYRDPSTDTQYF.

CDR3 in amino acids: CSVGTRGTEAFF. Here the CDR3 DNA reads TGCAGCGTTGGGACCAGGGGGACTGAAGCTTTCTTT. The rearrangement links TRBV29-1 to TRBJ1-1, with 7 nucleotides matching TRBD1. V gave up 4 bases and J gave up 5 bases; unmatched junction bases: 4. Germline CDR1 SQVTM, CDR2 ANQGSEA. The CDR3 runs 12 residues.

This clone is judged medium-sized. This chain joins TRBV10-2 and TRBJ1-3; D unclear. The CDR3 is 15 residues long. CDR1 is WSHSY and CDR2 is SAAADI in the germline V gene. Between the trimmed V and J ends, which lost 6 bases and 0 bases, there was a span of 12 bases. The CDR3 here is CASRTGSSSGNTIYF. The CDR3 coding sequence is TGCGCCAGCAGGACGGGATCGAGCTCTGGAAACACCATATATTTT.

This chain connects TRBV5-5 to TRBJ2-7, with TRBD1 as a possible D gene (5 bases). Trimming removed 0 bases from V and 3 bases from J, with 16 bases in between. Germline CDR1 is SGHKS and CDR2 is YYEKEE (reference sequence). The CDR3 covers 16 residues. The CDR3 DNA reads TGTGCCAGCAGCTTGGCATGGGGCGAAAGGTTCTACGAGCAGTACTTC. Its translation: CASSLAWGERFYEQYF.